This is a list of T cell receptor beta chains from one sample in a study of T-cell reconstitution after alpha-beta-depleted transplantation in children. TCRdb reanalysed the PCR reads using MiXCR and keeps one entry per CDR3 protein. The table lists fewer than 700,000 distinct CDR3 sequences, 10% to 15% of them singletons. Sequences were derived from PBMCs, mostly from graft donor cells, sampled 360 days after TCRalphabeta/CD19-depleted stem cell transplant. The receptors derive from a male patient younger than 18 who had a stem cell transplant for acute myeloid leukemia, so the T cells may come from the graft donor. Both conserved end residues are part of each CDR3. The D gene is left open where the match is weak. Size is omitted from some rows. Given values are once, few, many or a class for expanded clones.

CDR3aa	CDR3nt	d_gene	v_gene	abundance	len	j_gene
CSVWRLAGEDTQYF	TGCAGCGTTTGGAGACTAGCGGGCGAAGATACGCAGTATTTT	TRBD2	TRBV29-1	few	14	TRBJ2-3
CASSSEDTNEQFF	TGTGCCAGCAGTTCCGAGGACACAAATGAGCAGTTCTTC	NA	TRBV28	few	13	TRBJ2-1
CASSPLRTGYNEQFF	TGTGCCAGCTCACCACTACGGACAGGCTACAATGAGCAGTTCTTC	TRBD1	TRBV18	NA	15	TRBJ2-1
CATSDEETQYF	TGTGCCACCAGTGATGAAGAGACCCAGTACTTC	NA	TRBV24-1	NA	11	TRBJ2-5
CASSSDRAEKLFF	TGTGCCAGCAGTTCGGACAGGGCCGAAAAACTGTTTTTT	TRBD1	TRBV27	few	13	TRBJ1-4
CASSVANLREDNEQFF	TGTGCCAGCAGCGTAGCCAACTTACGGGAGGACAATGAGCAGTTCTTC	TRBD2	TRBV9	few	16	TRBJ2-1
CASSVGGGEINEQFF	TGTGCCAGCAGCGTAGGGGGGGGGGAAATAAATGAGCAGTTCTTC	TRBD2	TRBV9	few	15	TRBJ2-1
CSAPGQGPSEQYF	TGCAGTGCCCCGGGACAGGGACCTAGCGAGCAGTACTTC	TRBD1	TRBV20-1	few	13	TRBJ2-7
CASSPGTSGSRETQYF	TGTGCCAGCTCACCGGGGACTAGCGGGAGTAGGGAGACCCAGTACTTC	TRBD2	TRBV18	many	16	TRBJ2-5
CSVEGRMASGGMYEQYF	TGCAGCGTTGAAGGGCGAATGGCTAGCGGAGGGATGTACGAGCAGTACTTC	TRBD2	TRBV29-1	NA	17	TRBJ2-7
CASSPGTLPGIKQYF	TGTGCCAGCAGCCCAGGGACTTTACCGGGAATCAAGCAGTACTTC	NA	TRBV7-2	NA	15	TRBJ2-7
CASSELFYTQGARLVSYEQYF	TGCGCCAGCAGCGAGCTATTCTACACACAGGGGGCCCGCCTCGTCTCCTACGAGCAGTACTTC	TRBD1	TRBV5-1	few	21	TRBJ2-7
CASSFLAGGGNPYEQYF	TGTGCCAGCAGTTTTCTAGCGGGAGGGGGAAATCCCTACGAGCAGTACTTC	TRBD2	TRBV28	NA	17	TRBJ2-7
CASSLEPLAKLSYEQYF	TGTGCCAGCAGCTTGGAGCCCTTAGCGAAACTCTCCTACGAGCAGTACTTC	NA	TRBV11-1	NA	17	TRBJ2-7
CASSLGRRRSRNTGELFF	TGCGCCAGCAGCTTGGGTCGCAGGAGATCGCGTAACACCGGGGAGCTGTTTTTT	NA	TRBV5-1	many	18	TRBJ2-2
CASRIDTPYEQYF	TGTGCCAGCAGAATAGACACCCCCTACGAGCAGTACTTC	NA	TRBV28	NA	13	TRBJ2-7
CSAALLGAPQETQYF	TGCAGTGCAGCCCTTCTTGGCGCCCCCCAAGAGACCCAGTACTTC	NA	TRBV20-1	many	15	TRBJ2-5
CASSLGILARYEQYF	TGTGCCAGCAGCTTAGGAATTCTAGCGCGATACGAGCAGTACTTC	NA	TRBV7-8	NA	15	TRBJ2-7